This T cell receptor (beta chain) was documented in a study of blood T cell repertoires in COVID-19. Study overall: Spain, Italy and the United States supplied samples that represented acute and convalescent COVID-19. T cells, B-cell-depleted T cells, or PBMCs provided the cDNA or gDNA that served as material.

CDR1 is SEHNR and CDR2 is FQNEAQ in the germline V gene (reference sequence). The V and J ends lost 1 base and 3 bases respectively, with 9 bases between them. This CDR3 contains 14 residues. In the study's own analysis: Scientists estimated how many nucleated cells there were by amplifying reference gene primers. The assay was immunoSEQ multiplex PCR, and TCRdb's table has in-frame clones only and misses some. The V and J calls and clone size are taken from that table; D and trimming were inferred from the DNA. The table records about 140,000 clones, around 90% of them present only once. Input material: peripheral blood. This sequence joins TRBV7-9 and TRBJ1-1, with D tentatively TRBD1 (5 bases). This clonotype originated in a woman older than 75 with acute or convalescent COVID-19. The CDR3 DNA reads TGTGCCAGCAGCTTAGGGGCGGGGGACACTGAAGCTTTCTTT. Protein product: CASSLGAGDTEAFF.